This T cell receptor (beta chain) was sequenced during a study of blood T cell repertoires in COVID-19. Study at large: In each case, the material was cDNA or gDNA derived from T cells, B-cell-depleted T cells, or PBMCs.

Germline V gene lookup returns CDR1 MNHEY and CDR2 SVGAGI. V was trimmed by 6 bases and J by 0 bases, leaving 8 bases between them. The CDR3 consists of 14 residues. Per the study methods: Reference gene primer amplification in the assay estimated nucleated cell counts. Here immunoSEQ multiplex PCR was the method, and the copy in TCRdb shows in-frame clones only, minus some. Clone size and the V and J calls come from that table; the DNA yielded D and trimming. The sample holds about 240,000 clones, 75% to 90% seen once. The genes are TRBV6-5 and TRBJ1-4; possible D gene TRBD1, 6 bases. The specimen was peripheral blood. The receptor's source is a man in his 60s who had recovered from COVID-19. CDR3 bases: TGTGCCAGCAGCGGACAGACAACTAATGAAAAACTGTTTTTT. It is translated as CASSGQTTNEKLFF.